The 18 T cell receptor beta chains given below trace back to one sample, sequenced in a study of cytomegalovirus exposure and HLA in healthy donors. Vbeta (60) and Jbeta (13) primers were used in the PCR. Generated by immunoSEQ multiplex PCR, the TCRdb table keeps only in-frame clones and is missing some. The data show under 150,000 clones, just under 80% seen once. Source material: PBMCs. The receptor set was obtained from a young woman in good health and CMV-seronegative.

The rearrangement joins TRBV19 to TRBJ2-7, with 10 bases that match TRBD1. V lost 5 bases to trimming and J lost 6 bases; unmatched junction nucleotides: 10. The CDR3 is 15 amino acids. In germline, CDR1 is LNHDA, CDR2 SQIVND (reference sequence). Written as DNA, the CDR3 is TGTGCCAGTAGTGAGACAGGGGGCTCGGGTGGCGAGCAGTACTTC. It translates to CASSETGGSGGEQYF.

Ten or more counts support this clone. The chain recombines TRBV5-1 with TRBJ1-1; possible D gene TRBD1, 5 bases. Trimming took 4 bases from V and 4 from J, leaving 17 bases between them. The CDR3 is made up of 15 amino acids. The germline V gene has CDR1 SGHRS and CDR2 YFSETQ. The chain's CDR3 is CASSPGGAEGTEAFF. As DNA, the CDR3 is TGCGCCAGCAGCCCCGGTGGGGCGGAAGGCACTGAAGCTTTCTTT.

The rearrangement uses TRBV7-9 and TRBJ1-1; D uncertain. This CDR3 contains 15 residues. Germline V gene lookup returns CDR1 SEHNR and CDR2 FQNEAQ (reference sequence). The V end was cut by 1 base, the J end by 4 bases, with 13 bases between. As DNA, the CDR3 is TGTGCCAGCAGCTTAGGCCCCAAGAGTTCCACTGAAGCTTTCTTT. Encoded protein: CASSLGPKSSTEAFF.

The rearrangement uses TRBV29-1 and TRBJ1-2; D not resolved. Germline lookup yields CDR1 SQVTM and CDR2 ANQGSEA. This CDR3 has 12 amino acids. Trimming left V 7 bases short and J 1 base short, with 10 bases between. CDR3 protein: CSAAANNYGYTF. The DNA for the CDR3 is TGCAGCGCGGCGGCTAATAACTATGGCTACACCTTC.

The V and J genes are TRBV5-4 and TRBJ2-6; D is perhaps TRBD1 (5 bases). Trimming cost V 4 bases and J 2 bases, with 22 bases left between them. The CDR3 covers 19 residues. Per germline, CDR1 SGHNT and CDR2 YYREEE (reference sequence). The CDR3 coding sequence is TGTGCCAGCAGCCCACCTGGGGTGGGGCAGGGCCCTGGGGCCAACGTCCTGACTTTC. This gives the protein CASSPPGVGQGPGANVLTF.

CDR3 DNA: TGTGCCAGCAGTTTATCGGGCAGCTATGGCTACACCTTC. This gives the protein CASSLSGSYGYTF. V usage is TRBV27 and J usage is TRBJ1-2; D gene uncertain. Per the germline V gene, CDR1 is MNHEY and CDR2 is SMNVEV (reference sequence). The CDR3 spans 13 residues. V lost 0 bases to trimming and J lost 4 bases, with 6 bases between them.

The chain combines TRBV5-5 with TRBJ2-5; the D gene is possibly TRBD1 (5 bases). The V end lost 0 bases, the J end lost 5 bases, and 8 bases lay between the germline ends. Germline lookup yields CDR1 SGHKS and CDR2 YYEKEE (reference sequence). CDR3 length: 13 residues. In DNA form, the CDR3 reads TGTGCCAGCAGCTTGGAGGGGTACGAGACCCAGTACTTC. It specifies CASSLEGYETQYF.

This clone was counted a few times. The sample contains more than one DNA sequence encoding this CDR3. The chain is built from TRBV6-5 and TRBJ2-7, with D unresolved. Trimming pared 0 bases from V and 3 bases from J, leaving 6 bases between. Germline CDR1 and CDR2: MNHEY and SVGAGI. The CDR3 runs 13 residues. The CDR3: CASSYSRSYEQYF. The CDR3 DNA sequence: TGTGCCAGCAGTTACTCCCGCAGCTACGAGCAGTACTTC.

This clone was seen only a few times. CDR3 in amino acids: CASSPFGRERQETQYF. CDR3 in DNA: TGCGCCAGCAGCCCCTTTGGGCGGGAGAGGCAAGAGACCCAGTACTTC. The genes are TRBV4-1 and TRBJ2-5; 7 bases fit TRBD2. With 4 bases clipped from V and 2 bases from J, the junction kept 10 bases outside the gene matches. The germline CDR1 and CDR2 sequences are MGHRA and YSYEKL. This CDR3 region has 16 residues.

This clone was counted a single time. The CDR3 DNA is TGTGCCAGCAGCTTTCTAGCGGGAGAGGAGTACGAGCAGTACTTC. It specifies CASSFLAGEEYEQYF. The chain carries TRBV7-2 and TRBJ2-7; 10 nucleotides line up with TRBD2. This CDR3 comprises 15 residues. CDR1 is SGHTA and CDR2 is FQGNSA in the germline V gene. V shed 3 bases and J 4 bases; nucleotides not matched to a gene: 6.

This chain uses TRBV5-1 with TRBJ2-1, with D possibly matching TRBD2 (7 bases). Germline CDR1 reads SGHRS; CDR2 reads YFSETQ. The V end was cut by 0 bases, the J end by 0 bases, with 16 bases between. This CDR3 has 18 amino acids. The CDR3 coding sequence is TGCGCCAGCAGCTTGGTTGTGGGGGGGGCCGGCTCCTACAATGAGCAGTTCTTC. Translating it yields CASSLVVGGAGSYNEQFF.

The chain recombines TRBV19 with TRBJ2-1, with TRBD2 matching over 7 bases. Germline assignment: CDR1 LNHDA and CDR2 SQIVND (reference sequence). The V segment lost 1 base and the J segment 4 bases; nucleotides outside the gene matches: 4. This CDR3 has 15 residues. For the CDR3, the DNA is TGTGCCAGTAGTATAGGGGCTAGCGGTTACAATGAGCAGTTCTTC. Amino acid sequence: CASSIGASGYNEQFF.

CDR3 protein: CASSLRLAGRTGELFF. For the CDR3, the DNA is TGTGCCAGCAGCTTAAGACTAGCGGGAAGGACCGGGGAGCTGTTTTTT. The chain carries TRBV13 and TRBJ2-2; 11 nucleotides agree with TRBD2. Germline V gene data show CDR1 as PRHDT and CDR2 as FYEKMQ (reference sequence). V dropped 2 bases and J dropped 5; count of bases not matched to a gene: 4. The CDR3 is 16 amino acids.

J is TRBJ1-1 and V is TRBV23-1; D is uncertain. TRBV23-1 is assigned to the ORF class and has an uncertain function. This CDR3 contains 12 residues. Deletions cut 8 bases from V and 9 bases from J, with 16 bases between. In nucleotides, the CDR3 is TGCGCCAGCTCTCCAGCGGGCGACAAAGCTTTCTTT. It encodes CASSPAGDKAFF.

The V call is TRBV7-8, the J call TRBJ1-5; 8 bases match TRBD1. The CDR3 sequence is 14 residues long. The junction had 6 bases not matched to a gene; V was cut back by 10 bases and J by 1 base. Germline CDR1 is SGHVS and CDR2 is FQNEAQ. The CDR3 region is CATARDRSNQPQHF. Here the CDR3 DNA reads TGTGCCACCGCGAGGGACAGGAGCAATCAGCCCCAGCATTTT. Supplemented by reference TRBV7-8 and TRBJ1-5, the full variable domain reads GAGVSQSPRYKVAKRGQDVALRCDPISGHVSLFWYQQALGQGPEFLTYFQNEAQLDKSGLPSDRFFAERPEGSVSTLKIQRTQQEDSAVYLCATARDRSNQPQHFGDGTRLSIL.

The chain links TRBV29-1 to TRBJ2-3; possible D gene TRBD2, 5 bases. The CDR3 is made up of 18 amino acids. V shed 0 bases and J shed 1 base, with 20 bases lying between them. Germline V gene data show CDR1 as SQVTM and CDR2 as ANQGSEA. CDR3 sequence: CSVEDPLAGLFRTDTQYF. The CDR3 bases are TGCAGCGTTGAAGATCCTTTGGCAGGACTGTTTCGCACAGATACGCAGTATTTT.

V usage is TRBV4-2 and J usage is TRBJ2-7; 9 nucleotides match TRBD2. V gave up 0 bases and J gave up 2 bases; unmatched junction bases: 5. The germline V gene has CDR1 LGHNA and CDR2 YNFKEQ. This CDR3 is built from 16 residues. The CDR3 region is CASSQDMGLAAYEQYF. Written as DNA, the CDR3 is TGTGCCAGCAGCCAAGATATGGGACTAGCAGCCTACGAGCAGTACTTC.

The rearrangement links TRBV29-1 to TRBJ2-1, with 11 bases lining up with TRBD2. This CDR3 has 16 amino acids. V trimming: 4 bases; J trimming: 0 bases; junction bases outside the gene matches: 5. The germline V gene has CDR1 SQVTM and CDR2 ANQGSEA. CDR3 protein: CSVVTSGGSSYNEQFF. CDR3 DNA sequence: TGCAGCGTTGTAACTAGCGGGGGAAGCTCCTACAATGAGCAGTTCTTC.